The 8 T cell receptor beta chains listed next were all sequenced from one sample in a study of human T cells and chemical hapten exposure. One entry per CDR3 protein results from TCRdb running MiXCR on the RACE reads. The sample holds roughly 120,000 distinct CDR3 sequences; about 14% are singletons and the top ten take 2.5% to 3.5%. Time point: pre-sensitization, week 0. As for treatment: therapeutic diphenylcyclopropenone sensitization with weekly scalp DPC. The material sequenced was whole blood, taken in connection with sensitization to the hapten diphenylcyclopropenone (DPC). The receptor set was obtained from a woman between 18 and 29 years old with alopecia areata. Some clones in this sample may be carry-over from other donors' samples.

This clonotype was picked up many times. This rearrangement joins TRBV7-6 to TRBJ2-3; 8 bases agree with TRBD1. The CDR3 length is 17 residues. Germline lookup yields CDR1 SGHVS and CDR2 FNYEAQ. After removal of 0 bases from V and 4 bases from J, the junction contained 9 bases not matched to a gene. The CDR3 DNA reads TGTGCCAGCAGCTTAGCGTACCAGGGGGCGTCCCCAGATACGCAGTATTTT. Its protein is CASSLAYQGASPDTQYF.

The chain has TRBV7-9 and TRBJ1-4; D may be TRBD1 (6 bases). Germline V lookup: CDR1 SEHNR, CDR2 FQNEAQ (reference sequence). The CDR3 consists of 15 residues. V dropped 4 bases and J dropped 3 bases, with 12 bases sitting between them. CDR3 coding DNA: TGTGCCAGCAGCTCGGGGGGGCTCTCTAATGAAAAACTGTTTTTT. Translation: CASSSGGLSNEKLFF.

J is TRBJ2-3 and V is TRBV12-5; D may match TRBD1 or TRBD2 (6 bases each). Germline V gene sequence: CDR1 LGHNT, CDR2 FRNRAP. The length of the CDR3 is 14 residues. The ends were cut back, 5 bases at V and 2 bases at J, with 11 bases in the middle. The CDR3 coding sequence is TGTGCTAGTGGTCACGGGGGCCCCACAGATACGCAGTATTTT. Residues: CASGHGGPTDTQYF.

This rearrangement joins TRBV9 to TRBJ1-4; 10 nucleotides line up with TRBD1. Germline CDR1 reads SGDLS; CDR2 reads YYNGEE. CDR3 length: 18 amino acids. The trim removed 0 bases at V and 8 bases at J, leaving 13 bases unmatched. The CDR3 DNA reads TGTGCCAGCAGCGTAGGTCTTGTGACAGGGGGCGCCGGAGAAAAACTGTTTTTT. Protein sequence: CASSVGLVTGGAGEKLFF.

This clonotype has just a few counts. The chain joins TRBV12-3 or TRBV12-4 to TRBJ2-5, with D possibly matching TRBD1 (5 bases). The germline V and J ends were trimmed by 5 bases and 4 bases, with 20 bases remaining between them. The length of the CDR3 is 16 residues. The CDR3 loop is CASSELTVAYTETQYF. In DNA form, the CDR3 reads TGTGCCAGCAGTGAATTGACAGTCGCGTATACAGAGACCCAGTACTTC.

This clonotype was observed a handful of times. This chain connects TRBV18 to TRBJ2-5, with D perhaps matching TRBD1 (5 bases). The germline gives CDR1 KGHSH, CDR2 LQKENI. This CDR3 has 12 amino acids. The V gene lost 4 bases and the J gene lost 4 bases, with 7 bases spanning the gap. CDR3 in DNA: TGTGCCAGCTCACGACAGACAGAGACCCAGTACTTC. Amino acids: CASSRQTETQYF.

V and J are TRBV7-2 and TRBJ2-3, with 9 bases that match TRBD2. The V segment lost 6 bases and the J segment 5 bases; nucleotides outside the gene matches: 6. There are 14 residues in the CDR3. The V gene's germline CDR1 is SGHTA and CDR2 FQGNSA. The CDR3 protein is CASRIAGALDTQYF. The CDR3 region has the DNA TGTGCCAGCAGGATAGCGGGGGCGTTAGATACGCAGTATTTT.

The V call is TRBV20-1, the J call TRBJ2-7, with D hard to call. Germline loops: CDR1 DFQATT, CDR2 SNEGSKA (reference sequence). The germline V and J ends were trimmed by 3 bases and 0 bases, with 6 bases remaining between them. This CDR3 spans 12 amino acids. The DNA for the CDR3 is TGCAGTGCTAGGGAGAGCTCCTACGAGCAGTACTTC. Translated, it gives CSARESSYEQYF.